One sample yielded the 19 T cell receptor beta chains listed below, sequenced in a study of T cells in narcolepsy. The repertoire was sequenced with immunoSEQ multiplex PCR; TCRdb's copy has only in-frame clones and lacks some. Among more than 25,000 clones listed, more than 65% were seen once. What was sequenced was memory (CD45RA-) CD4+ T cells from blood. The receptor set was obtained from a human donor in good health.

The chain has TRBV11-3 and TRBJ1-6; 9 nucleotides match TRBD1. The V gene end was trimmed by 6 bases and the J gene end by 1 base; junction bases not matched to a gene: 10. The germline V gene encodes CDR1 SGHNT and CDR2 YENEEA. The CDR3 runs to 18 residues. The CDR3 nucleotides are TGTGCCAGCAGGCACAGGGGGCTCGCGTTGTCCTATAATTCACCCCTCCACTTT. Translation gives CASRHRGLALSYNSPLHF.

The chain combines TRBV28 with TRBJ1-5; D not resolved. Germline values: CDR1 MDHEN, CDR2 SYDVKM. The length of the CDR3 is 14 residues. Trimming pared 4 bases from V and 4 bases from J, leaving 11 bases between. The CDR3 DNA sequence: TGTGCCAGCAGTTCGGGCGGATCTAATCAGCCCCAGCATTTT. This codes for CASSSGGSNQPQHF.

The chain has TRBV6-1 and TRBJ1-5, with D perhaps matching TRBD1 (5 bases). Germline CDR1 reads MNHNS; CDR2 reads SASEGT. Trimming removed 10 bases at V and 0 bases at J, with 13 bases between. The CDR3 runs to 14 residues. In DNA, the CDR3 is TGTGCCACCAGGGAGATGTATAGCAATCAGCCCCAGCATTTT. Protein: CATREMYSNQPQHF.

This clone was seen a handful of times. The chain has TRBV6-5 and TRBJ2-5, with 7 positions matching TRBD2. This CDR3 is 14 amino acids long. V was pared by 6 bases and J by 2 bases, with 6 bases of the junction left unmatched. Germline CDR1 reads MNHEY; CDR2 reads SVGAGI. The CDR3 region is CASRSYGGQETQYF. The CDR3 coding sequence is TGTGCCAGCAGAAGTTACGGGGGGCAAGAGACCCAGTACTTC.

This rearrangement joins TRBV7-8 to TRBJ1-1, with D possibly being TRBD1 (6 bases). This CDR3 has 18 residues. The V and J ends lost 7 bases and 1 base respectively, with 25 bases between them. The V gene's germline CDR1 is SGHVS and CDR2 FQNEAQ. CDR3 coding DNA: TGTGCCAGCATTCGGGCCCCTAGCGCAGGGGACGAGAACACTGAAGCTTTCTTT. This translates into CASIRAPSAGDENTEAFF.

CDR3 sequence reads: CASSQSLGADTQYF. CDR3 sequence (DNA): TGTGCCAGCTCACAGTCCCTTGGGGCAGATACGCAGTATTTT. The chain is built from TRBV18 and TRBJ2-3; D not certain. Germline V gives CDR1 KGHSH, CDR2 LQKENI. Trimming stripped 4 bases from V and 4 bases from J, with 12 bases between. CDR3 length equals 14 residues.

The chain combines TRBV4-3 with TRBJ2-3; 9 bases map to TRBD1. In germline, CDR1 is LGHNA, CDR2 YSLEER. The trim removed 4 bases at V and 4 bases at J, leaving 12 bases unmatched. The CDR3 is made up of 17 amino acids. The DNA for the CDR3 is TGCGCCAGCAGCCCTATATACGGGACAGGGTGTGCAGATACGCAGTATTTT. Its translation is CASSPIYGTGCADTQYF.

This chain connects TRBV27 to TRBJ2-3, with 9 bases aligning to TRBD2. The CDR3 extends over 17 amino acids. The junction had 11 bases not matched to a gene; V was cut back by 3 bases and J by 4 bases. Germline CDR1 and CDR2: MNHEY and SMNVEV (reference sequence). The CDR3 DNA follows: TGTGCCAGCAGTTTCGGCCCCGGGACTAGCAGCCCAGATACGCAGTATTTT. This gives the protein CASSFGPGTSSPDTQYF.

The V gene is TRBV27, the J gene TRBJ2-7; 7 nucleotides agree with TRBD1. The CDR3 has 15 amino acids. V lost 1 base to trimming and J lost 1 base; unmatched junction nucleotides: 4. In germline, CDR1 is MNHEY, CDR2 SMNVEV (reference sequence). The CDR3 loop reads CASSLLGTVSYEQYF. The CDR3 DNA sequence: TGTGCCAGCAGTTTATTGGGGACAGTATCCTACGAGCAGTACTTC.

The chain couples TRBV2 to TRBJ2-7, with TRBD2 as a possible D gene (6 bases). CDR1 SNHLY and CDR2 FYNNEI come from the germline V gene. V was trimmed by 5 bases and J by 5 bases, leaving 13 bases between them. The CDR3 totals 13 residues. CDR3 sequence: CASSIGTSDEQYF. The CDR3 DNA sequence: TGTGCCAGCAGTATCGGGACTTCTGACGAGCAGTACTTC. The full variable domain, with the rest looked up from reference TRBV2 and TRBJ2-7, is EPEVTQTPSHQVTQMGQEVILRCVPISNHLYFYWYRQILGQKVEFLVSFYNNEISEKSEIFDDQFSVERPDGSNFTLKIRSTKLEDSAMYFCASSIGTSDEQYFGPGTRLTVT.

The chain carries TRBV9 and TRBJ2-5; a possible D gene is TRBD2 (5 bases). Germline V CDR1 and CDR2: SGDLS, YYNGEE. The V gene lost 2 bases and the J gene lost 2 bases, with 7 bases spanning the gap. The CDR3 runs to 13 residues. CDR3 loop: CASSVGGQETQYF. CDR3 bases: TGTGCCAGCAGCGTGGGCGGGCAAGAGACCCAGTACTTC.

The V call is TRBV19, the J call TRBJ2-2, with D possibly matching TRBD1 (6 bases). CDR1 and CDR2 (germline): LNHDA, SQIVND (reference sequence). The CDR3 is 15 amino acids. Trimming removed 7 bases from V and 0 bases from J, with 12 bases in between. CDR3: CASNKGGSNTGELFF. DNA of the CDR3: TGTGCCAGTAACAAAGGGGGTTCGAACACCGGGGAGCTGTTTTTT.

The chain carries TRBV28 and TRBJ2-5; D might be TRBD1 or TRBD2, each matching 5 bases. V shed 5 bases and J shed 5 bases, with 21 bases lying between them. This CDR3 has 16 amino acids. Germline lookup yields CDR1 MDHEN and CDR2 SYDVKM. This CDR3 is CASSDSGTAMSETQYF. CDR3 in DNA: TGTGCCAGCAGTGACTCCGGGACGGCGATGTCGGAGACCCAGTACTTC.

The chain recombines TRBV7-9 with TRBJ1-4; D not resolved. The CDR3 sequence is 14 residues long. Germline V gives CDR1 SEHNR, CDR2 FQNEAQ (reference sequence). Deletions cut 8 bases from V and 7 bases from J, with 17 bases between. This CDR3 reads CASGSRGITEKLFF. The CDR3 DNA reads TGTGCCAGCGGTTCGCGGGGTATAACTGAAAAACTGTTTTTT.

The V gene is TRBV2, the J gene TRBJ1-4; a weak D match, TRBD1 (5 bases). Germline CDR1 SNHLY, CDR2 FYNNEI. The V gene lost 2 bases and the J gene lost 8 bases, with 12 bases spanning the gap. The CDR3 contains 14 residues. The CDR3 DNA reads TGTGCCAGCAGTGAATTGGGACCAAACGAAAAACTGTTTTTT. It yields the protein CASSELGPNEKLFF.

The CDR3 region has the DNA TGTGCCAGCTCACCACCGTGGGGGGAGGGAGCCTACGAGCAGTACTTC. This sequence encodes CASSPPWGEGAYEQYF. The chain combines TRBV18 with TRBJ2-7, with 7 bases identical to TRBD2. The CDR3 spans 16 residues. V shed 0 bases and J 2 bases; nucleotides not matched to a gene: 7. Germline CDR1 and CDR2: KGHSH and LQKENI.

The chain combines TRBV11-2 with TRBJ2-7; 7 bases map to TRBD1. V gave up 6 bases and J gave up 2 bases; unmatched junction bases: 13. The CDR3 sequence is 16 residues long. Looked up from germline, CDR1 is SGHAT and CDR2 is FQNNGV. The CDR3: CASRISRGGRPYEQYF. Written as DNA, the CDR3 is TGTGCCAGCAGGATCAGTAGAGGGGGCAGACCCTACGAGCAGTACTTC.

This chain connects TRBV5-4 to TRBJ1-1; D perhaps matches TRBD1 (5 bases). The V end was cut by 4 bases, the J end by 1 base, with 8 bases between. The CDR3 is 13 amino acids. Germline assignment: CDR1 SGHNT and CDR2 YYREEE (reference sequence). The DNA of the CDR3 is TGTGCCAGCAGCGAGGGGCGGAACACTGAAGCTTTCTTT. Protein product: CASSEGRNTEAFF. The variable domain in full, completed from reference TRBV5-4 and TRBJ1-1, reads ETGVTQSPTHLIKTRGQQVTLRCSSQSGHNTVSWYQQALGQGPQFIFQYYREEENGRGNFPPRFSGLQFPNYSSELNVNALELDDSALYLCASSEGRNTEAFFGQGTRLTVV.

The V call is TRBV19, the J call TRBJ2-2; 9 positions match TRBD1. This CDR3 comprises 15 residues. Looked up from germline, CDR1 is LNHDA and CDR2 is SQIVND (reference sequence). Trimming removed 4 bases from V and 6 bases from J; junction bases left unmatched: 6. The CDR3, as DNA: TGTGCCAGTAGTAAGCGGGACAGGGATGCCGGGGAGCTGTTTTTT. The encoded protein is CASSKRDRDAGELFF. The whole variable domain, filled in from reference TRBV19 and TRBJ2-2, reads DGGITQSPKYLFRKEGQNVTLSCEQNLNHDAMYWYRQDPGQGLRLIYYSQIVNDFQKGDIAEGYSVSREKKESFPLTVTSAQKNPTAFYLCASSKRDRDAGELFFGEGSRLTVL.